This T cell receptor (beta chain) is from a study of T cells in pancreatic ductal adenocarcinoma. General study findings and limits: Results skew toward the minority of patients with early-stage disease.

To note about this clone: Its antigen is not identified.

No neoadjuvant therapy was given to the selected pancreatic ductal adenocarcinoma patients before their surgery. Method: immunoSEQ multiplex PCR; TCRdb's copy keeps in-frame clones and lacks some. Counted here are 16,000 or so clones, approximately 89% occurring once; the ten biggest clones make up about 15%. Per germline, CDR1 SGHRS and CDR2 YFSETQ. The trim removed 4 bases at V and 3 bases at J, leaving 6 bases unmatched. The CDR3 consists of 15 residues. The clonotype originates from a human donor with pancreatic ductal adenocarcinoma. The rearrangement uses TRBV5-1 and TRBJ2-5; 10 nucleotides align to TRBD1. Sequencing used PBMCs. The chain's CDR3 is CASSTAGTGEETQYF. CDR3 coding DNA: TGCGCCAGCAGCACAGCCGGGACAGGGGAAGAGACCCAGTACTTC.